These T cell receptor beta chains were read from a single sample in a study of T cells in Graves' hyperthyroidism and ophthalmopathy. TCRdb reanalysed the multiplex PCR reads using MiXCR and keeps one entry per CDR3 protein. The sample has 550,000 to 700,000 distinct CDR3 sequences; just over 45% are singletons. The sample taken for sequencing was peripheral blood or thyroid tissue (not recorded which). The receptors come from an adult woman with Graves' disease, either hyperthyroidism or ophthalmopathy (not recorded which). The conserved cysteine and the conserved F or W are not part of the CDR3 here. The order of the fields is CDR3 protein, V gene, J gene.

ASSSDSYPYEQY	TRBV7-2	TRBJ2-7
ASSYSGTVSRPQH	TRBV6-2/TRBV6-3	TRBJ1-5
ASKGGQNTEAF	TRBV10-1	TRBJ1-1
AISESQGAEAF	TRBV10-3	TRBJ1-1
ASSSGRTNTETQY	TRBV5-8	TRBJ2-5
ASSWAPSTNTGELF	TRBV5-1	TRBJ2-2
SASKQRGATGTEAF	TRBV20-1	TRBJ1-1
ASGGERRSPLH	TRBV2	TRBJ1-6
ATSRVGQGAAF	TRBV15	TRBJ2-2
ASSVDVGEQY	TRBV9	TRBJ2-7
AISESLGTGQPQH	TRBV10-3	TRBJ1-5
ASSVLAGGPGETQY	TRBV9	TRBJ2-5
SVTRGSGYT	TRBV20-1	TRBJ1-2
ASSLRGLGETQH	TRBV27	TRBJ1-5
ASSVAGQGPNSPLH	TRBV9	TRBJ1-6
AIRGRQGDEQF	TRBV10-3	NA
ASSFGTSYEQY	TRBV12-3/TRBV12-4	TRBJ2-7
ASSPGQGKFNYGYT	TRBV7-8	TRBJ1-2
ASNGDNQPQH	TRBV2	TRBJ1-5
SASGRAYEQY	TRBV20-1	TRBJ2-7
ASSRLDGLHEKLF	TRBV7-9	TRBJ1-4
ASSPGHQGTEAF	TRBV7-3	TRBJ1-1
ASSLEPGDGPGTGELF	TRBV7-9	TRBJ2-2
ATSEAGTGTEAF	TRBV24-1	TRBJ1-1
ASEGTKEETQY	TRBV6-2/TRBV6-3	TRBJ2-5
ASSFTSGTGGGKLF	TRBV5-1	TRBJ1-4
ASSSMGTGVIGNTIY	TRBV13	TRBJ1-3
ASSILSANTEAF	TRBV19	TRBJ1-1
ASSVGRKANYGYT	TRBV25-1	TRBJ1-2
ASSARGQENTEAF	TRBV12-3/TRBV12-4	TRBJ1-1
ASSMGQLHT	TRBV5-6	TRBJ1-2
ASSLRDRGPEAF	TRBV12-3/TRBV12-4	TRBJ1-1
SARGLGAY	TRBV20-1	TRBJ2-5
ASTEGNTGRLPQETQY	TRBV12-3/TRBV12-4	TRBJ2-5
ASSLERTGTNEKLF	TRBV7-9	TRBJ1-4
ASTLWGNSGANVLT	TRBV5-1	TRBJ2-6
ASSIGGGANQPQH	TRBV19	TRBJ1-5
ASSLERGPAF	TRBV7-2	TRBJ1-1
ASSPSNSYEQY	TRBV18	TRBJ2-7
ASSSMMQVQETQY	TRBV7-6	TRBJ2-5
ASSPQGAVRETEAF	TRBV4-1	TRBJ1-1
ASTTVAGDEKLF	TRBV7-2	TRBJ1-4
ASSVYREYAGYT	TRBV2	TRBJ1-2
AISEMGGRTDYGYT	TRBV10-3	TRBJ1-2
ASSQELAVYEQY	TRBV4-1	TRBJ2-7
AISESSGTGFDQPQH	TRBV10-3	TRBJ1-5
SVGDYYEQY	TRBV29-1	TRBJ2-7
ASGQGDQPQH	TRBV19	TRBJ1-5
ASSPFPRDGNTIY	TRBV4-2	TRBJ1-3
ASNPGGQPKYYQPQH	TRBV28	TRBJ1-5
ASSEYDRNSPLH	TRBV2	TRBJ1-6
ASSPEGWMNSPLH	TRBV7-9	TRBJ1-6
ATSDAGYSNQPQH	TRBV24-1	TRBJ1-5
ASHSGAF	TRBV7-2	TRBJ1-1
ASSHGQGFGGELF	TRBV4-2	TRBJ2-2
SARPPVNYGYT	TRBV20-1	TRBJ1-2
ASSLTDSPLH	TRBV7-2	TRBJ1-6
SVDRGRGGSEAF	TRBV29-1	TRBJ1-1
ASSMTGRNTEAF	TRBV19	TRBJ1-1